This TCR beta chain was found in a study of blood T cell repertoires in COVID-19. Overall study context: Samples representing acute and convalescent COVID-19 were sourced from the United States, Italy and Spain. Sources were T cells, B-cell-depleted T cells, or PBMCs; the material itself was cDNA or gDNA.

This CDR3 spans 14 amino acids. Unmatched junction bases numbered 9, after V lost 8 bases and J lost 10 bases. Germline CDR1 LNHDA, CDR2 SQIVND (reference sequence). In the authors' methods: Nucleated cell counts were estimated from reference gene primer amplification. The method was immunoSEQ multiplex PCR; TCRdb's version includes in-frame clones alone and lacks a portion of them. That table furnishes V, J and clone size, whereas the DNA furnished D and trimming. The sample comprises some 130,000 clones, under 90% of which are singletons, and about 8.4% rests with the top ten. Sequencing was performed on peripheral blood. This clonotype was obtained from a woman aged 55-69 years with active or convalescent COVID-19. The J gene is TRBJ1-6, the V gene TRBV19, with TRBD1 identical over 9 bases. CDR3 residues: CASAGTGQGSPLHF. CDR3 DNA sequence: TGTGCCAGTGCCGGGACAGGGCAGGGGTCACCCCTCCACTTT.